The 10 T cell receptor beta chains presented below share a single source sample, sequenced in a study of T-cell memory formation after mild COVID-19. TCRdb re-analysed the 5' RACE reads in MiXCR, keeping a single row per CDR3 protein. This table holds about 350,000 distinct CDR3 sequences, 13% to 15% found once. The sequenced sample was PBMCs or a T cell subset sorted from them (not recorded which). The receptors here all came from a man younger than 35 who had mild COVID-19 (a few samples of this study predate the infection). Cell type and time point are not known.

This clonotype has just a few counts. This chain links TRBV5-1 with TRBJ1-1, with D uncertain. Germline V gives CDR1 SGHRS, CDR2 YFSETQ. This CDR3 comprises 14 residues. Trimming took 0 bases from V and 3 from J, leaving 9 bases between them. CDR3 bases: TGCGCCAGCAGCTTGGGAAGTGGGGACACTGAAGCTTTCTTT. Its translation is CASSLGSGDTEAFF.

The sample holds many counts of this clonotype. The rearrangement uses TRBV28 and TRBJ2-5; TRBD1 matches at 8 bases. V shed 2 bases, J shed 5 bases, and the junction held 4 bases outside the gene matches. Germline loops: CDR1 MDHEN, CDR2 SYDVKM. CDR3 length: 14 amino acids. This CDR3 is CASSLQGASETQYF. The CDR3 nucleotides read TGTGCCAGCAGTTTACAGGGGGCATCGGAGACCCAGTACTTC.

V is TRBV27 and J is TRBJ1-5; TRBD1 aligns across 9 bases. After removal of 3 bases from V and 8 bases from J, the junction contained 5 bases not matched to a gene. The germline gives CDR1 MNHEY, CDR2 SMNVEV (reference sequence). The CDR3 loop spans 14 amino acids. CDR3 sequence reads: CASSLTGGLEPQHF. For the CDR3, the DNA is TGTGCCAGCAGTTTGACAGGGGGATTGGAGCCCCAGCATTTT.

This clonotype was recorded many times. The rearrangement joins TRBV6-6 to TRBJ1-1, with D uncertain. V was clipped by 10 bases and J by 4 bases, with 13 bases between them. CDR1 is MNHNY, CDR2 SVGAGI, per germline (reference sequence). The CDR3 has 12 amino acids. The CDR3: CATTYGGTEAFF. The CDR3 DNA sequence: TGTGCCACCACGTACGGCGGCACTGAAGCTTTCTTT.

The chain uses TRBV6-5 and TRBJ1-2; 11 bases agree with TRBD1. Germline-derived CDR1 and CDR2 are MNHEY and SVGAGI. The CDR3 is 15 amino acids. Trimming removed 0 bases from V and 4 bases from J; junction bases left unmatched: 1. In nucleotides, the CDR3 is TGTGCCAGCAGTTACTCCGGGACAGGGGGCTATGGCTACACCTTC. It yields the protein CASSYSGTGGYGYTF.

This chain uses TRBV7-2 with TRBJ1-2; D is undetermined. Trimming left V 2 bases short and J 8 bases short, with 18 bases between. This CDR3 is 15 amino acids long. Germline V gene data show CDR1 as SGHTA and CDR2 as FQGNSA. In DNA, the CDR3 is TGTGCCAGCAGCTTAACCGGTCTTTTAGTGAAAGGCTACACCTTC. As protein: CASSLTGLLVKGYTF.

This clonotype was seen only a few times. The CDR3 loop is CASSLGVAEQFF. Written as DNA, the CDR3 is TGTGCCAGCAGCCTTGGGGTAGCTGAGCAGTTCTTC. V gene TRBV7-9 combines with J gene TRBJ2-1; D not resolved. Germline assignment: CDR1 SEHNR and CDR2 FQNEAQ (reference sequence). The length of the CDR3 is 12 residues. Trimming pared 5 bases from V and 9 bases from J, leaving 11 bases between.

This clonotype was seen repeatedly, ten times or more. This chain connects TRBV4-1 to TRBJ1-4, with no clear D. Germline values: CDR1 MGHRA, CDR2 YSYEKL. This CDR3 contains 11 residues. V was cut by 1 base and J by 7 bases, with 1 base left in between. For the CDR3, the DNA is TGCGCCAGCAGCCAAGGTGAAAAACTGTTTTTT. This gives the protein CASSQGEKLFF.

The chain employs TRBV6-6 and TRBJ1-2; no definite D call. This CDR3 is 15 amino acids long. Trimming removed 2 bases at V and 0 bases at J, with 10 bases between. The germline V gene has CDR1 MNHNY and CDR2 SVGAGI (reference sequence). The chain's CDR3 is CASSYDDRANYGYTF. The DNA for the CDR3 is TGTGCCAGCAGTTACGATGACCGAGCTAACTATGGCTACACCTTC.

In its sample, this clonotype was seen many times. The chain joins TRBV3-1 to TRBJ1-1; D is unresolved. This CDR3 is 15 amino acids long. CDR1 LGHDT and CDR2 YNNKEL come from the germline V gene (reference sequence). Trimming left V 1 base short and J 0 bases short, with 9 bases between. Here the CDR3 reads CASSQVYFMNTEAFF. CDR3 bases: TGTGCCAGCAGCCAAGTCTACTTTATGAACACTGAAGCTTTCTTT.